The T cell receptor beta chain described here comes from a study of PD-1 blockade in classical Hodgkin lymphoma. About the research overall: A 3 mg/kg intravenous dose of nivolumab was received by patients every 2 weeks.

Every patient had relapsed following autologous stem cell transplantation, and cohorts differed in brentuximab vedotin exposure. This CDR3 has 15 amino acids. Germline V gene lookup returns CDR1 LGHNT and CDR2 FRNRAP. The V and J ends lost 1 base and 5 bases, in that order; junction bases with no gene match: 7. Only in-frame clones appear in the TCRdb table, and some are missing; sequencing was by immunoSEQ multiplex PCR. The sample gives roughly 56,000 clones, 85% to 90% of which show up once; approximately 5.4% is in the top ten. The sample was peripheral blood mononuclear cells (PBMCs), taken before the second cycle of nivolumab. The chain links TRBV12-5 to TRBJ2-5, with 7 bases fitting TRBD2. This sequence was found in a human donor with classical Hodgkin lymphoma. CDR3 sequence (DNA): TGTGCTAGTGGTTTGGACGGGACTACATGGGAGACCCAGTACTTC. Protein sequence: CASGLDGTTWETQYF.